Below are 27 T cell receptor beta chains sequenced from a single sample in a study of T cells in Graves' hyperthyroidism and ophthalmopathy. RNA transcripts served as the template for amplifying TCR beta CDR3 regions. TCR CDR3 regions were first amplified by RT-PCR with HTBI primers. Via MiXCR, TCRdb re-called the multiplex PCR reads, giving one row per CDR3 protein. This sample carries roughly 700,000 distinct CDR3 sequences, under 45% of them seen once, and the ten largest clones take around 30%. Sequencing used blood. Receptor source: a middle-aged woman with Graves' hyperthyroidism.

This clonotype was observed a handful of times. The J gene is TRBJ1-1, the V gene TRBV20-1; no firm D call. CDR3 size: 12 residues. Trimming pared 2 bases from V and 1 base from J, leaving 5 bases between. Germline V lookup: CDR1 DFQATT, CDR2 SNEGSKA (reference sequence). CDR3 DNA: TGCAGTGCTAGAAAGGGGAACACTGAAGCTTTCTTT. The encoded protein is CSARKGNTEAFF.

Turning to this clonotype: This may come from a read error, since a much larger clone is one base off. This CDR3 reads CASRTTGPDDVQYF. CDR3 in DNA: TGTGCCAGCAGGACGACAGGCCCTGATGACGTGCAGTACTTC. The chain combines TRBV7-9 with TRBJ2-7; the D gene is possibly TRBD1 (6 bases). The CDR3 loop spans 14 amino acids. Germline-derived CDR1 and CDR2 are SEHNR and FQNEAQ (reference sequence). Between the trimmed V and J ends, which lost 6 bases and 9 bases, there was a span of 21 bases.

The V gene is TRBV6-5, the J gene TRBJ1-1; D ambiguous. Trimming removed 4 bases at V and 4 bases at J, with 10 bases between. This CDR3 spans 13 amino acids. Germline V lookup: CDR1 MNHEY, CDR2 SVGAGI. CDR3 DNA sequence: TGTGCCAGCAGTTCCCCGGGGAGCACTGAAGCTTTCTTT. Protein sequence: CASSSPGSTEAFF.

The chain has TRBV20-1 and TRBJ2-7; 9 nucleotides line up with TRBD2. CDR1 DFQATT and CDR2 SNEGSKA come from the germline V gene (reference sequence). V shed 1 base and J 6 bases; nucleotides not matched to a gene: 4. The CDR3 runs to 13 residues. CDR3 DNA: TGCAGTGCTAGAGTTAGCGGGAGCTCCGAGCAGTACTTC. This translates into CSARVSGSSEQYF.

Comment on this clonotype: A much larger clone differs by one base, so this may be a read error. The rearrangement uses TRBV12-3 or TRBV12-4 and TRBJ1-6; 10 bases agree with TRBD1. V lost 6 bases, J lost 11 bases, and 13 bases stayed unmatched. This CDR3 is built from 16 residues. For the CDR3, the DNA is TGTGCCAGCAGACCTTACTTCGGGACAGGGGATACACCCCTCCACTTT. Translation: CASRPYFGTGDTPLHF.

The chain links TRBV6-1 to TRBJ1-3; no clear D gene. Germline values: CDR1 MNHNS, CDR2 SASEGT. The V end was cut by 5 bases, the J end by 0 bases, with 11 bases between. The CDR3 covers 15 residues. In DNA, the CDR3 is TGTGCCAGCAGTCCGTCCAGGAGCTCTGGAAACACCATATATTTT. Translating it yields CASSPSRSSGNTIYF.

This clonotype was detected many times. The chain has TRBV6-5 and TRBJ1-1; 8 bases match TRBD1. Trimming at V came to 8 bases and at J to 1 base, leaving 3 bases not matched to a gene. This CDR3 has 13 amino acids. Looked up from germline, CDR1 is MNHEY and CDR2 is SVGAGI. CDR3 sequence: CASAGTGNTEAFF. The CDR3, as DNA: TGTGCCAGCGCGGGGACAGGGAACACTGAAGCTTTCTTT.

This sequence joins TRBV18 and TRBJ1-4, with a possible D match to TRBD1 (5 bases). The CDR3 has 13 residues. The germline V gene has CDR1 KGHSH and CDR2 LQKENI. V was shortened by 6 bases and J by 8 bases, with 13 bases between the two germline ends. Written as DNA, the CDR3 is TGTGCCAGCTCGGTACTAGGGGAAGAAAAACTGTTTTTT. It specifies CASSVLGEEKLFF.

The rearrangement joins TRBV7-9 to TRBJ1-1; maybe TRBD1 (5 bases). Trimming shortened V by 8 bases and J by 6 bases, and 16 bases separated the two germline ends. The CDR3 contains 13 residues. CDR1 is SEHNR, CDR2 FQNEAQ, per germline (reference sequence). The chain's CDR3 is CASGRWQGPEAFF. CDR3 DNA sequence: TGTGCCAGCGGCAGGTGGCAGGGCCCTGAAGCTTTCTTT.

The chain employs TRBV12-3 or TRBV12-4 and TRBJ2-5; D remains unclear. This CDR3 comprises 14 residues. The V gene lost 1 base and the J gene lost 3 bases, with 9 bases spanning the gap. As DNA, the CDR3 is TGTGCCAGCAGTTTAGGCAGTAGTAAAGAGACCCAGTACTTC. Amino acids: CASSLGSSKETQYF.

With respect to this clonotype: Being one base from a much bigger clone, this may be a read error. This sequence joins TRBV20-1 and TRBJ1-2; D not resolved. Germline V gives CDR1 DFQATT, CDR2 SNEGSKA (reference sequence). The CDR3 spans 13 residues. CDR3 DNA sequence: TGCAGTGCTACCCCAGGCGGCGGCTATGGCCACACCTTC. Protein product: CSATPGGGYGHTF.

This clonotype was observed a handful of times. The chain has TRBV12-5 and TRBJ2-2, with D unresolved. Germline V CDR1 and CDR2: LGHNT, FRNRAP. The germline V and J ends were trimmed by 1 base and 4 bases, with 10 bases remaining between them. The CDR3 length is 15 residues. CDR3 nucleotides: TGTGCTAGTGGTTTGGGTATTGGGGTCACCGGGGAGCTGTTTTTT. It encodes CASGLGIGVTGELFF.

The V gene is TRBV10-3, the J gene TRBJ1-6; 9 positions agree with TRBD1. The germline CDR1 and CDR2 sequences are ENHRY and SYGVKD. The CDR3 is 20 amino acids. V lost 1 base, J lost 7 bases, and 17 bases stayed unmatched. DNA of the CDR3: TGTGCCATCAGTGAGTTATCAGCGGGGACAGGGATAGAGCGGAATTCACCCCTCCACTTT. This translates into CAISELSAGTGIERNSPLHF.

This clonotype was counted ten times or more. The chain uses TRBV7-2 and TRBJ2-3, with a possible D match to TRBD2 (5 bases). Germline lookup yields CDR1 SGHTA and CDR2 FQGNSA. The CDR3 is 13 residues long. Trimming shortened V by 5 bases and J by 6 bases, and 12 bases separated the two germline ends. In DNA, the CDR3 is TGTGCCAGCAGCCCATATCCGGGGGATACGCAGTATTTT. Protein: CASSPYPGDTQYF.

The chain uses TRBV7-2 and TRBJ1-1; weak D call: TRBD1 (5 bases). Trimming took off 5 bases at V and 7 bases at J, with 14 bases between the two ends. This CDR3 is built from 13 residues. CDR1 and CDR2 (germline): SGHTA, FQGNSA. CDR3 DNA sequence: TGTGCCAGCAGCCCCGACAGTTTAAGTGAAGCTTTCTTT. Its translation: CASSPDSLSEAFF.

This clonotype was counted at least ten times. The V and J genes are TRBV2 and TRBJ1-1, with no clear D. V was clipped by 8 bases and J by 0 bases, with 10 bases between them. The CDR3 runs 13 residues. Germline CDR1 SNHLY, CDR2 FYNNEI. This CDR3 is CASRRGMNTEAFF. CDR3 nucleotides: TGTGCCAGCCGCAGAGGAATGAACACTGAAGCTTTCTTT.

There are many counts of this clonotype. The chain employs TRBV29-1 and TRBJ2-5; the D call may be TRBD1 or TRBD2 (6 bases each). Trimming removed 7 bases from V and 7 bases from J, with 19 bases in between. The CDR3 has 13 amino acids. The germline V gene encodes CDR1 SQVTM and CDR2 ANQGSEA. In DNA form, the CDR3 reads TGCAGCGACCGCGGAGGGGGGTTCGGGACCCAGTACTTC. Translation: CSDRGGGFGTQYF.

This chain links TRBV24-1 with TRBJ1-4; D is undetermined. V lost 5 bases, J lost 8 bases, and 11 bases lay in between. The germline V gene encodes CDR1 KGHDR and CDR2 SFDVKD. The CDR3 runs 13 residues. In DNA form, the CDR3 reads TGTGCCACCAGTGGCGCCGGTGGGGAAAAACTGTTTTTT. Its translation: CATSGAGGEKLFF.

This clonotype has just one count. The rearrangement uses TRBV14 and TRBJ1-3; no clear D gene. There are 14 residues in the CDR3. The germline V gene has CDR1 SGHDN and CDR2 FVKESK. The V and J ends lost 4 bases and 0 bases respectively, with 7 bases between them. CDR3 sequence reads: CASSRVVSGNTIYF. The CDR3 nucleotides read TGTGCCAGCAGCCGGGTCGTCTCTGGAAACACCATATATTTT.

In its sample, this clonotype was seen many times. V and J are TRBV14 and TRBJ1-6, with D tentatively TRBD1 (5 bases). V was pared by 2 bases and J by 10 bases, with 12 bases between. Germline CDR1 SGHDN, CDR2 FVKESK. The length of the CDR3 is 14 residues. The CDR3: CASSQNQKGSPLHF. CDR3 nucleotides: TGTGCCAGCAGCCAAAACCAAAAGGGGTCACCCCTCCACTTT. Supplemented by reference TRBV14 and TRBJ1-6, the full variable domain reads EAGVTQFPSHSVIEKGQTVTLRCDPISGHDNLYWYRRVMGKEIKFLLHFVKESKQDESGMPNNRFLAERTGGTYSTLKVQPAELEDSGVYFCASSQNQKGSPLHFGNGTRLTVT.

This clonotype showed up many times. The chain couples TRBV7-9 to TRBJ1-2, with D unresolved. Germline lookup yields CDR1 SEHNR and CDR2 FQNEAQ (reference sequence). CDR3 length: 16 residues. The V and J ends lost 5 bases and 0 bases respectively, with 16 bases between them. This CDR3 reads CASSRALSDPNYGYTF. CDR3 sequence (DNA): TGTGCCAGCAGCCGTGCTTTGAGTGATCCTAACTATGGCTACACCTTC.

The chain joins TRBV10-3 to TRBJ1-2; 7 nucleotides align to TRBD1. Germline V gene lookup returns CDR1 ENHRY and CDR2 SYGVKD. The V segment lost 5 bases and the J segment 5 bases; nucleotides outside the gene matches: 5. CDR3 length: 13 amino acids. Here the CDR3 reads CAISRDRIYGYTF. The CDR3 bases are TGTGCCATCAGTAGGGACAGAATTTATGGCTACACCTTC.

This clonotype appeared many times. V and J are TRBV7-9 and TRBJ1-2, with D unclear. Per the germline V gene, CDR1 is SEHNR and CDR2 is FQNEAQ (reference sequence). The V and J ends lost 6 bases and 8 bases respectively, with 16 bases between them. The CDR3 is made up of 13 amino acids. The DNA of the CDR3 is TGTGCCAGCAGTTTTCCGATTATGGGGGGCTACACCTTC. Amino acids: CASSFPIMGGYTF.

This clonotype was counted many times. V and J are TRBV20-1 and TRBJ1-1, with a tentative D call TRBD1 (6 bases). Per the germline V gene, CDR1 is DFQATT and CDR2 is SNEGSKA (reference sequence). The CDR3 contains 13 residues. V was clipped by 3 bases and J by 8 bases, with 16 bases between them. The CDR3, as DNA: TGCAGTGCTAGGGATACAGGGTATTGGGAAGCTTTCTTT. Encoded protein: CSARDTGYWEAFF.

This chain joins TRBV6-5 and TRBJ1-2; no reliable D call. This CDR3 is built from 18 residues. CDR1 and CDR2 (germline): MNHEY, SVGAGI. V shed 2 bases and J shed 7 bases, with 26 bases lying between them. The CDR3 region is CASSYLNIDRLITGGYTF. For the CDR3, the DNA is TGTGCCAGCAGTTACCTCAATATCGACCGACTCATAACCGGTGGCTACACCTTC.

This clonotype has just a few counts. V and J are TRBV6-5 and TRBJ1-3; TRBD1 is a possible D gene (6 bases). The CDR3 covers 16 residues. The germline V gene has CDR1 MNHEY and CDR2 SVGAGI. The V gene lost 2 bases and the J gene lost 0 bases, with 11 bases spanning the gap. The CDR3 DNA reads as TGTGCCAGCAGTTACACAGGGATTTACTCTGGAAACACCATATATTTT. Translation gives CASSYTGIYSGNTIYF.

V is TRBV29-1 and J is TRBJ2-7; D might be TRBD1 (6 bases). Germline V gene sequence: CDR1 SQVTM, CDR2 ANQGSEA. CDR3 length equals 13 residues. Deletions cut 2 bases from V and 3 bases from J, with 11 bases between. CDR3 DNA sequence: TGCAGCGTTGAAACAGGGTTCCACTACGAGCAGTACTTC. Translated: CSVETGFHYEQYF.